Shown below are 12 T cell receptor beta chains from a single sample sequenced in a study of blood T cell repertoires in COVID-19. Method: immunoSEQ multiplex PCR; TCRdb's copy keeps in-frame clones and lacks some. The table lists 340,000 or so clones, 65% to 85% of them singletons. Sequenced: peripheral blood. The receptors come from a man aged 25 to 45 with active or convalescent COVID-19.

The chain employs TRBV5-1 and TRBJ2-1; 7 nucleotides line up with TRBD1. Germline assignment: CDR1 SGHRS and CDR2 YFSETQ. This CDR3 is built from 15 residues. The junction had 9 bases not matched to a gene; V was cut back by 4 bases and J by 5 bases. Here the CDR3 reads CASSPGQTPHNEQFF. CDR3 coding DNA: TGCGCCAGCAGCCCGGGACAGACCCCTCACAATGAGCAGTTCTTC.

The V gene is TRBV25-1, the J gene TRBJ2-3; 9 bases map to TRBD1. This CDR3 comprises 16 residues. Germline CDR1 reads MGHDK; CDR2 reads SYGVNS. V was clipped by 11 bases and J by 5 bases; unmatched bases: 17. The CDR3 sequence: CASCPTWGQGKDTQYF. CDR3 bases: TGTGCCTCCTGTCCGACCTGGGGACAGGGTAAAGATACGCAGTATTTT. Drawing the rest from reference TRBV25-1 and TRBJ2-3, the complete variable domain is EADIYQTPRYLVIGTGKKITLECSQTMGHDKMYWYQQDPGMELHLIHYSYGVNSTEKGDLSSESTVSRIRTEHFPLTLESARPSHTSQYLCASCPTWGQGKDTQYFGPGTRLTVL.

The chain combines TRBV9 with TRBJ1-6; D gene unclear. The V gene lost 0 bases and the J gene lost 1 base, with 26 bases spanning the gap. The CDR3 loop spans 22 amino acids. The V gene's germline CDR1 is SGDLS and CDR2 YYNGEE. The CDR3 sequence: CASSVAEGSPEAAGSYNSPLHF. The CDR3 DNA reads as TGTGCCAGCAGCGTAGCGGAAGGATCGCCGGAGGCCGCGGGATCCTATAATTCACCCCTCCACTTT.

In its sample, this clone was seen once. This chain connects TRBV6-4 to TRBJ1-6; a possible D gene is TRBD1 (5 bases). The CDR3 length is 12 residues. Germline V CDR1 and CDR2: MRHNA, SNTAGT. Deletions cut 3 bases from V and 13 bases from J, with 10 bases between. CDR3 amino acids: CASSEGRGPLHF. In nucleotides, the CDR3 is TGTGCCAGCAGTGAAGGGCGGGGGCCCCTCCACTTT.

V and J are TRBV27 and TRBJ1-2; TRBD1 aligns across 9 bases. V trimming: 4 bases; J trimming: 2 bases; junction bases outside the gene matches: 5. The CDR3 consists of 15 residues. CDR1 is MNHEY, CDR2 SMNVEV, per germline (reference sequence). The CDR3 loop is CASSWFGTGNYGYTF. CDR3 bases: TGTGCCAGCAGTTGGTTCGGGACAGGGAACTATGGCTACACCTTC.

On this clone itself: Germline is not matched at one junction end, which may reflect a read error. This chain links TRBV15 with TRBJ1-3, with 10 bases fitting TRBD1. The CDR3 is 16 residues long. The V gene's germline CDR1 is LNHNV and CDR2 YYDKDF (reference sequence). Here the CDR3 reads CATSRTRQGAGNTIYF. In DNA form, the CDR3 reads TGTGCCACCAGCAGAACCCGACAGGGGGCTGGGAACACCATATATTTT.

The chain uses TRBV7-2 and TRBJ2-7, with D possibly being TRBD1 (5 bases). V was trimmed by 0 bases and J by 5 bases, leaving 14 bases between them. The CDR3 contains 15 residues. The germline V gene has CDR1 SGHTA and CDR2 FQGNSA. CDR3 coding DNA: TGTGCCAGCAGCTTAGCGCAGGGTCCAGGGAACGAGCAGTACTTC. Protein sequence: CASSLAQGPGNEQYF.

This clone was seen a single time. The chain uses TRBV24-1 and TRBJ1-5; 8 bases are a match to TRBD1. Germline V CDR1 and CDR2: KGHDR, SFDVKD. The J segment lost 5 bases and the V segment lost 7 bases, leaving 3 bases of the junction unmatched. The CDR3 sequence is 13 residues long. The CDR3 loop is CATRDREDQPQHF. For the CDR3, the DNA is TGTGCCACCAGGGACAGGGAGGATCAGCCCCAGCATTTT.

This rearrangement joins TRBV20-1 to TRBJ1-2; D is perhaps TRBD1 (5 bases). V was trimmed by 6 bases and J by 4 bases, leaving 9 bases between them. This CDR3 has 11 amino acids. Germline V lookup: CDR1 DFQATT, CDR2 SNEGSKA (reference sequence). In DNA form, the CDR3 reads TGCAGTGCAGACAGTTCCTATGGCTACACCTTC. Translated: CSADSSYGYTF.

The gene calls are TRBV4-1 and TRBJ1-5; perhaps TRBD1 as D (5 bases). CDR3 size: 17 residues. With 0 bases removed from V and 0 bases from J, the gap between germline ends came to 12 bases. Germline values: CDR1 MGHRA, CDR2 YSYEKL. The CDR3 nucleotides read TGCGCCAGCAGCCAAGAAGAGACAGCAGCTAGCAATCAGCCCCAGCATTTT. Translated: CASSQEETAASNQPQHF.

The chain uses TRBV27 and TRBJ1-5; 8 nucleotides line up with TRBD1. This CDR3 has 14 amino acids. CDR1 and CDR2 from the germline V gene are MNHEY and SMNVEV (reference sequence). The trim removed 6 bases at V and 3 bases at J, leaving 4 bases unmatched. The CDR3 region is CASRLDRANQPQHF. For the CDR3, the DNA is TGTGCCAGCAGACTGGACAGGGCCAATCAGCCCCAGCATTTT.

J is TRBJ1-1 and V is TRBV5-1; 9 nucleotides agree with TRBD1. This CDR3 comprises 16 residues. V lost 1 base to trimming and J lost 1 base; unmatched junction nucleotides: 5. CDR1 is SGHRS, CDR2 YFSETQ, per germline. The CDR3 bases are TGCGCCAGCAGCTTGACAGGGGGCGAGGGGAACACTGAAGCTTTCTTT. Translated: CASSLTGGEGNTEAFF.